The 25 T cell receptor beta chains below come from one sample, sequenced in a study of sequential checkpoint blockade in melanoma (dated by TCRdb to between 2017 and 2020). The library was produced with the immunoSEQ multiplex PCR assay. Entries here come from immuneACCESS through TCRdb and include only in-frame sequences with V and J called. Some clones fail to appear in such tables; in the studies checked, an unresolved V gene covers under half of the shortfall, and the cause of the remainder is unknown. The table for this sample lists fewer than 6,000 clones; around a third of them were counted only once. The top ten clones comprise approximately 12% of the sample. The treatment or condition label for this specimen denotes: randomized to nivolumab then ipilimumab (arm A) or the reverse (arm B). The sample here was tumor tissue (inferred from file names), taken from a patient given nivolumab and ipilimumab in sequence. These receptors all stem from a human donor with melanoma.

This sequence joins TRBV18 and TRBJ1-2, with 12 bases aligning to TRBD1. The CDR3 totals 14 residues. CDR1 and CDR2 (germline): KGHSH, LQKENI. Trimming took 4 bases from V and 5 from J; bases not matched to a gene: 2. The CDR3: CASSQGQGAYGYTF. DNA for the CDR3: TGTGCCAGCTCACAGGGACAGGGGGCTTATGGCTACACCTTC.

Only a few counts were recorded for this clone. The chain couples TRBV19 to TRBJ2-4; D is possibly TRBD1 (5 bases). Trimming took off 10 bases at V and 5 bases at J, with 21 bases between the two ends. Germline CDR1 reads LNHDA; CDR2 reads SQIVND (reference sequence). CDR3 length: 15 residues. CDR3 coding DNA: TGTGCCACAAGACCAGACAGTAATTTCCAAAACATTCAGTACTTC. Translated: CATRPDSNFQNIQYF.

The J gene is TRBJ1-2, the V gene TRBV23-1; D remains unclear. TRBV23-1 is marked as an open reading frame, function uncertain. The CDR3 runs to 14 residues. Trimming removed 6 bases from V and 3 bases from J, with 14 bases in between. The CDR3: CASSQDNWDYGYTF. The DNA of the CDR3 is TGCGCCAGCAGCCAAGATAATTGGGACTATGGCTACACCTTC.

The V gene is TRBV12-5, the J gene TRBJ2-2; D is undetermined. CDR3 length: 16 amino acids. Germline values: CDR1 LGHNT, CDR2 FRNRAP. CDR3: CASTPVRIGGTGELFF. In DNA form, the CDR3 reads TGTGCCAGCACACCCGTGCGGATCGGCGGCACCGGGGAGCTGTTTTTT. Full variable domain (remainder filled in from reference TRBV12-5 and TRBJ2-2): DARVTQTPRHKVTEMGQEVTMRCQPILGHNTVFWYRQTMMQGLELLAYFRNRAPLDDSGMPKDRFSAEMPDATLATLKIQPSEPRDSAVYFCASTPVRIGGTGELFFGEGSRLTVL.

The rearrangement uses TRBV15 and TRBJ1-1; a possible D gene is TRBD1 (5 bases). CDR3 length: 16 residues. V lost 5 bases, J lost 1 base, and 17 bases lay in between. Germline V gene sequence: CDR1 LNHNV, CDR2 YYDKDF (reference sequence). The CDR3, as DNA: TGTGCCACCAGCGGCGGTGGGGGATTAAAGAACACTGAAGCTTTCTTT. Protein product: CATSGGGGLKNTEAFF.

This clone is categorized as large. This chain joins TRBV9 and TRBJ2-7, with D possibly TRBD2 on 6 matching bases. V gave up 0 bases and J gave up 1 base, with 11 bases separating them. This CDR3 is 15 amino acids long. CDR1 is SGDLS and CDR2 is YYNGEE in the germline V gene. The CDR3 spells CASSVGAGLSYEQYF. Here the CDR3 DNA reads TGTGCCAGCAGCGTAGGAGCGGGTTTGTCCTACGAGCAGTACTTC.

V and J are TRBV28 and TRBJ1-5; TRBD1 agrees at 9 bases. V lost 6 bases, J lost 4 bases, and 13 bases stayed unmatched. From germline, CDR1 is MDHEN and CDR2 SYDVKM. This CDR3 contains 17 residues. For the CDR3, the DNA is TGTGCCAGCAGAAACCGTGGGACAGGGAGTAGTAATCAGCCCCAGCATTTT. This sequence encodes CASRNRGTGSSNQPQHF. The full variable domain, completed using reference TRBV28 and TRBJ1-5, is DVKVTQSSRYLVKRTGEKVFLECVQDMDHENMFWYRQDPGLGLRLIYFSYDVKMKEKGDIPEGYSVSREKKERFSLILESASTNQTSMYLCASRNRGTGSSNQPQHFGDGTRLSIL.

This chain joins TRBV11-3 and TRBJ1-1; D not certain. Germline V gives CDR1 SGHNT, CDR2 YENEEA. The CDR3 is 15 residues long. Between the trimmed V and J ends, which lost 8 bases and 0 bases, there was a span of 16 bases. CDR3 in amino acids: CASRVPIIMNTEAFF. Here the CDR3 DNA reads TGTGCCAGCCGGGTACCCATCATCATGAACACTGAAGCTTTCTTT.

The chain carries TRBV29-1 and TRBJ2-3; 9 nucleotides line up with TRBD2. The V and J ends lost 6 bases and 2 bases, in that order; junction bases with no gene match: 9. Germline CDR1 SQVTM, CDR2 ANQGSEA. The CDR3 length is 15 residues. The CDR3 loop reads CSVGGGGRATDTQYF. The CDR3, as DNA: TGCAGCGTCGGTGGAGGCGGGAGGGCCACAGATACGCAGTATTTT.

This clone was detected only a few times. CDR3 sequence: CASKTGGTNTGELFF. The CDR3 bases are TGTGCCTCAAAAACAGGGGGCACGAACACCGGGGAGCTGTTTTTT. This rearrangement joins TRBV19 to TRBJ2-2; TRBD1 agrees at 9 bases. This CDR3 comprises 15 residues. In germline, CDR1 is LNHDA, CDR2 SQIVND (reference sequence). The ends lost 11 bases at V and 0 bases at J; junction bases unmatched: 7.

This clone was counted a few times. The CDR3 here is CASSSGTVVNQPQHF. In nucleotides, the CDR3 is TGTGCCAGCAGTAGCGGGACAGTAGTAAATCAGCCCCAGCATTTT. This chain uses TRBV6-8 with TRBJ1-5; 7 bases map to TRBD1. Germline CDR1 MNHGY, CDR2 SAAAGT. The CDR3 covers 15 residues. Unmatched junction bases numbered 8, after V lost 5 bases and J lost 4 bases.

The chain has TRBV7-1 and TRBJ2-7; 11 bases are shared with TRBD2. TRBV7-1 is assigned to the ORF class and has an uncertain function. Trimming took 6 bases from V and 4 from J; bases not matched to a gene: 2. This CDR3 is built from 13 residues. CDR3 region: CASRPSGRYEQYF. The CDR3, as DNA: TGTGCCAGCAGGCCTAGCGGGAGGTACGAGCAGTACTTC.

The CDR3 nucleotides read TGTGCCAGCAGTAGGGCTAGCGGAGGACAAGAGACCCAGTACTTC. This sequence encodes CASSRASGGQETQYF. This sequence joins TRBV28 and TRBJ2-5; 7 positions match TRBD2. The J segment lost 2 bases and the V segment lost 5 bases, leaving 8 bases of the junction unmatched. Germline V gene lookup returns CDR1 MDHEN and CDR2 SYDVKM. The CDR3 runs 15 residues.

The V gene is TRBV19, the J gene TRBJ2-5, with D perhaps matching TRBD2 (7 bases). CDR1 and CDR2 from the germline V gene are LNHDA and SQIVND (reference sequence). V gave up 8 bases and J gave up 0 bases, with 25 bases separating them. The CDR3 spans 18 residues. The DNA for the CDR3 is TGTGCCAGTTCTTTCAGGGGTCTAGCGGACTGGTACCAAGAGACCCAGTACTTC. The encoded protein is CASSFRGLADWYQETQYF.

A few counts support this clone. The chain carries TRBV23-1 and TRBJ1-1; the D is unclear. TRBV23-1 is known as an ORF, though its function is uncertain. The length of the CDR3 is 13 residues. V dropped 6 bases and J dropped 6 bases, with 14 bases sitting between them. Here the CDR3 reads CASSASQAPEAFF. The CDR3 coding sequence is TGCGCCAGCAGCGCCAGCCAGGCCCCTGAAGCTTTCTTT.

The table lists this clone with a few counts. The J gene is TRBJ1-5, the V gene TRBV30, with D perhaps matching TRBD1 (5 bases). This CDR3 is built from 16 residues. Germline-derived CDR1 and CDR2 are GTSNPN and SVGIG (reference sequence). Trimming took 3 bases from V and 4 from J, leaving 19 bases between them. The CDR3 is CAWSGKGQAVNQPQHF. The CDR3 DNA reads as TGTGCCTGGAGCGGAAAGGGGCAGGCGGTTAATCAGCCCCAGCATTTT.

This clone has a single count. The chain joins TRBV27 to TRBJ1-1, with D unresolved. Germline V gives CDR1 MNHEY, CDR2 SMNVEV (reference sequence). Trimming removed 0 bases at V and 5 bases at J, with 13 bases between. The CDR3 has 15 residues. The CDR3 DNA reads TGTGCCAGCAGTTTATCGCAATTACGGCGGACTGAAGCTTTCTTT. Translating it yields CASSLSQLRRTEAFF.

This clone came up a few times. This sequence joins TRBV11-3 and TRBJ2-7, with TRBD1 matching 8 bases. The length of the CDR3 is 15 residues. The V gene's germline CDR1 is SGHNT and CDR2 YENEEA. V was clipped by 2 bases and J by 0 bases; unmatched bases: 3. This chain's CDR3 is CASSLQGASSYEQYF. The CDR3 DNA is TGTGCCAGCAGCTTACAGGGGGCCTCCTCCTACGAGCAGTACTTC. The full variable domain, in which reference TRBV11-3 and TRBJ2-7 provide the parts outside the CDR3, is EAGVVQSPRYKIIEKKQPVAFWCNPISGHNTLYWYLQNLGQGPELLIRYENEEAVDDSQLPKDRFSAERLKGVDSTLKIQPAELGDSAVYLCASSLQGASSYEQYFGPGTRLTVT.

The chain employs TRBV28 and TRBJ1-1; D gene ambiguous. The CDR3 loop spans 13 amino acids. CDR1 is MDHEN and CDR2 is SYDVKM in the germline V gene. V was cut by 4 bases and J by 6 bases, with 12 bases left in between. The CDR3 here is CASSSYQAAEAFF. The DNA of the CDR3 is TGTGCCAGCAGTTCGTATCAGGCTGCTGAAGCTTTCTTT.

The chain is built from TRBV28 and TRBJ2-5, with 14 bases fitting TRBD2. Germline V lookup: CDR1 MDHEN, CDR2 SYDVKM. The CDR3 runs to 18 residues. The V gene end was trimmed by 5 bases and the J gene end by 0 bases; junction bases not matched to a gene: 8. CDR3 protein: CASSLTSGRALDQETQYF. CDR3 bases: TGTGCCAGCAGTCTGACTAGCGGGAGGGCCCTCGACCAAGAGACCCAGTACTTC.

The genes are TRBV28 and TRBJ1-3; tentatively, D is TRBD1 (6 bases). Trimming shortened V by 4 bases and J by 0 bases, and 10 bases separated the two germline ends. Germline CDR1 MDHEN, CDR2 SYDVKM. This CDR3 region has 15 residues. CDR3 amino acids: CASSSTGRSGNTIYF. CDR3 coding DNA: TGTGCCAGCAGTTCGACAGGCCGCTCTGGAAACACCATATATTTT.

The chain is built from TRBV15 and TRBJ1-6, with a possible D match to TRBD1 (6 bases). From germline, CDR1 is LNHNV and CDR2 YYDKDF (reference sequence). The germline V and J ends were trimmed by 7 bases and 4 bases, with 14 bases remaining between them. The CDR3 totals 15 residues. This CDR3 is CATTDGQHYNSPLHF. The CDR3, as DNA: TGTGCCACCACCGACGGACAGCATTATAATTCACCCCTCCACTTT.

The chain links TRBV30 to TRBJ2-3, with D possibly being TRBD2 (5 bases). V dropped 2 bases and J dropped 2 bases, with 11 bases sitting between them. The CDR3 is 14 residues long. Germline CDR1 is GTSNPN and CDR2 is SVGIG (reference sequence). The CDR3 region is CAWSLSGSTDTQYF. CDR3 coding DNA: TGTGCCTGGAGTTTAAGCGGCTCCACAGATACGCAGTATTTT.

This clone occurred a few times. The chain employs TRBV27 and TRBJ2-1; 8 nucleotides agree with TRBD1. This CDR3 spans 15 amino acids. The germline gives CDR1 MNHEY, CDR2 SMNVEV (reference sequence). V lost 5 bases to trimming and J lost 9 bases; unmatched junction nucleotides: 12. CDR3 DNA sequence: TGTGCCAGCAGTGCCTCCGGACAGGGATTGAGTGAGCAGTTCTTC. Translating gives CASSASGQGLSEQFF.

The chain links TRBV29-1 to TRBJ1-2, with D possibly matching TRBD1 (5 bases). Deletions cut 5 bases from V and 0 bases from J, with 16 bases between. Per germline, CDR1 SQVTM and CDR2 ANQGSEA. The CDR3 spans 15 residues. DNA for the CDR3: TGCAGCGTTTGGATCCGGGACCGAGCTAACTATGGCTACACCTTC. Protein sequence: CSVWIRDRANYGYTF.